Below, one T cell receptor (beta chain) is given with its context. Naive CD8 populations comprised CD45RO-negative cells positively selected for CCR7, excluding terminally differentiated effector memory CD45RA+ cells. This sample was included in a study of shared clonotypes between healthy human individuals. Turning to the study itself: CD4 naive and CD4 memory each took three plates per donor, while CD8 naive took two and CD8 memory one.

This table comes from immunoSEQ multiplex PCR, and its TCRdb copy is limited to in-frame clones, with some not included. The sample carries hundreds of thousands of clones, 85% to 95% recorded once. Trimming left V 2 bases short and J 2 bases short, with 7 bases between. This CDR3 region has 14 residues. From germline, CDR1 is MGHRA and CDR2 YSYEKL. Sequencing used naive CD8+ T cells sorted from blood. The receptor was derived from a woman younger than 45 in good health. The chain has TRBV4-1 and TRBJ2-1; D unclear. The CDR3: CASSQSSPYNEQFF. The CDR3 nucleotides read TGCGCCAGCAGCCAAAGCAGCCCCTACAATGAGCAGTTCTTC.